Below, 17 T cell receptor beta chains from the same sample are listed, as sequenced in a study of blood T cell repertoires in COVID-19. Libraries were prepared by immunoSEQ multiplex PCR; TCRdb keeps only in-frame clonotypes and omits some of them. Of around 120,000 clones in the sample, around 80% were seen once. Sequenced: peripheral blood. These receptors were collected from a woman of 80 years or more with acute or convalescent COVID-19.

The rearrangement joins TRBV7-7 to TRBJ2-7, with D possibly being TRBD2 (6 bases). This CDR3 is 13 amino acids long. Germline V gives CDR1 SSHAT, CDR2 FNYEAQ (reference sequence). Trimming shortened V by 9 bases and J by 0 bases, and 12 bases separated the two germline ends. In DNA, the CDR3 is TGTGCCAGATCGGACGGGAGCTCCTACGAGCAGTACTTC. This translates into CARSDGSSYEQYF. Full variable domain (remainder filled in from reference TRBV7-7 and TRBJ2-7): GAGVSQSPRYKVTKRGQDVTLRCDPISSHATLYWYQQALGQGPEFLTYFNYEAQPDKSGLPSDRFSAERPEGSISTLTIQRTEQRDSAMYRCARSDGSSYEQYFGPGTRLTVT.

The chain uses TRBV2 and TRBJ1-1; 10 positions match TRBD1. V lost 6 bases and J lost 6; bases outside the gene matches: 7. Germline values: CDR1 SNHLY, CDR2 FYNNEI. The CDR3 runs 14 residues. CDR3 region: CASRLTGGVSEAFF. The CDR3 DNA reads as TGTGCCAGCAGGCTGACAGGGGGCGTCTCTGAAGCTTTCTTT.

This clone was detected ten times or more. The J gene is TRBJ2-3, the V gene TRBV2; D possibly corresponds to TRBD1 (6 bases). The CDR3 has 11 residues. Trimming shortened V by 3 bases and J by 11 bases, and 9 bases separated the two germline ends. Germline CDR1 is SNHLY and CDR2 is FYNNEI. The CDR3 protein is CASSDGGGQYF. The CDR3 DNA reads TGTGCCAGCAGTGATGGGGGCGGGCAGTATTTT. The variable domain in full, completed from reference TRBV2 and TRBJ2-3, reads EPEVTQTPSHQVTQMGQEVILRCVPISNHLYFYWYRQILGQKVEFLVSFYNNEISEKSEIFDDQFSVERPDGSNFTLKIRSTKLEDSAMYFCASSDGGGQYFGPGTRLTVL.

This chain joins TRBV3-1 (or the pseudogene TRBV3-2) and TRBJ1-6; D perhaps matches TRBD1 (5 bases). The CDR3 runs 14 residues. V lost 1 base, J lost 10 bases, and 11 bases lay in between. CDR1 LGHDT and CDR2 YNNKEL come from the germline V gene (reference sequence). The CDR3 is CASSQGLEGSPLHF. The CDR3 DNA is TGTGCCAGCAGCCAAGGGCTGGAGGGGTCACCCCTCCACTTT.

The gene calls are TRBV2 and TRBJ2-2; 12 bases fit TRBD2. The CDR3 covers 16 residues. Germline CDR1 and CDR2: SNHLY and FYNNEI. Losses at the gene ends were 8 bases for V and 7 bases for J; bases not matched to a gene: 11. The CDR3 nucleotides read TGTGCCAGCGGCTCCTCTAGCGGGAGGGCCGGCGGGGAGCTGTTTTTT. Protein product: CASGSSSGRAGGELFF.

This clone has only one observation. The J gene is TRBJ2-7, the V gene TRBV5-1; 8 nucleotides line up with TRBD1. V trimming: 0 bases; J trimming: 6 bases; junction bases outside the gene matches: 8. Germline V CDR1 and CDR2: SGHRS, YFSETQ. CDR3 size: 15 residues. The chain's CDR3 is CASSLEGQGRSEQYF. For the CDR3, the DNA is TGCGCCAGCAGCTTGGAAGGACAGGGAAGATCCGAGCAGTACTTC.

J is TRBJ1-2 and V is TRBV30; D remains unclear. Per the germline V gene, CDR1 is GTSNPN and CDR2 is SVGIG (reference sequence). This CDR3 contains 12 residues. Trimming cost V 8 bases and J 3 bases, with 13 bases left between them. The CDR3 sequence is CARSGRDYGYTF. For the CDR3, the DNA is TGTGCCCGGTCCGGGAGGGACTATGGCTACACCTTC.

This clone showed up just a few times. The rearrangement joins TRBV18 to TRBJ1-2; 7 nucleotides agree with TRBD1. The length of the CDR3 is 13 residues. J gave up 8 bases and V 2 bases, and 5 bases lay outside the gene matches. CDR1 and CDR2 (germline): KGHSH, LQKENI. The CDR3 region is CASSPEGASGYTF. CDR3 DNA: TGTGCCAGCTCACCAGAGGGGGCGAGCGGCTACACCTTC.

The chain has TRBV29-1 and TRBJ1-1; TRBD1 matches 8 bases. With V trimmed by 1 base and J by 6 bases, 1 base remained unmatched. This CDR3 is 12 amino acids long. Germline lookup yields CDR1 SQVTM and CDR2 ANQGSEA. The chain's CDR3 is CSVEVQGAEAFF. The CDR3 DNA sequence: TGCAGCGTTGAAGTACAGGGGGCTGAAGCTTTCTTT.

V and J are TRBV14 and TRBJ2-1; a possible D gene is TRBD2 (7 bases). CDR3 size: 15 residues. Germline CDR1 and CDR2: SGHDN and FVKESK. The V gene lost 4 bases and the J gene lost 3 bases, with 13 bases spanning the gap. The CDR3 here is CASSRGGAVYNEQFF. CDR3 DNA: TGTGCCAGCAGCCGAGGGGGGGCAGTCTACAATGAGCAGTTCTTC.

The chain joins TRBV6-4 to TRBJ1-2; D unresolved. V was clipped by 5 bases and J by 2 bases, with 12 bases between them. The CDR3 totals 14 residues. Germline CDR1 is MRHNA and CDR2 is SNTAGT. CDR3 sequence: CASSPEGFNYGYTF. CDR3 DNA: TGTGCCAGCAGTCCGGAGGGATTCAACTATGGCTACACCTTC.

The chain links TRBV5-5 to TRBJ2-4, with a weak D call TRBD1 (6 bases). The CDR3 loop spans 14 amino acids. Trimming shortened V by 0 bases and J by 8 bases, and 12 bases separated the two germline ends. Looked up from germline, CDR1 is SGHKS and CDR2 is YYEKEE (reference sequence). CDR3 sequence: CASSLGTPGDIQYF. CDR3 nucleotide sequence: TGTGCCAGCAGCTTGGGTACACCAGGGGACATTCAGTACTTC.

The chain couples TRBV4-3 to TRBJ1-5, with a possible D match to TRBD1 (5 bases). Trimming cost V 4 bases and J 7 bases, with 14 bases left between them. Germline V CDR1 and CDR2: LGHNA, YSLEER. The CDR3 contains 14 residues. CDR3 sequence reads: CASSRGLVRQPQHF. The CDR3 region has the DNA TGCGCCAGCAGCCGGGGCCTCGTTCGGCAGCCCCAGCATTTT.

J is TRBJ2-5 and V is TRBV28; 8 positions match TRBD1. The CDR3 sequence is 14 residues long. Germline V gene data show CDR1 as MDHEN and CDR2 as SYDVKM. The ends lost 7 bases at V and 3 bases at J; junction bases unmatched: 7. The CDR3 DNA reads as TGTGCCAGCACCCCAGGGGGCTTGGAAGAGACCCAGTACTTC. Translation: CASTPGGLEETQYF.

This clone was seen more than once but under ten times. V and J are TRBV7-2 and TRBJ2-7; 8 nucleotides align to TRBD2. The ends lost 4 bases at V and 3 bases at J; junction bases unmatched: 8. The CDR3 covers 15 residues. Germline lookup yields CDR1 SGHTA and CDR2 FQGNSA. CDR3 nucleotides: TGTGCCAGCAGCTCAATGCCGGGACTAGGCTACGAGCAGTACTTC. This codes for CASSSMPGLGYEQYF.

The chain joins TRBV5-8 to TRBJ2-5; possible D gene TRBD1, 5 bases. The CDR3 is made up of 14 amino acids. Germline loops: CDR1 SGHTS, CDR2 YDEGEE. V lost 0 bases to trimming and J lost 4 bases, with 10 bases between them. The CDR3, as DNA: TGTGCCAGCAGCTTGGGTGGGGCTCGAGAGACCCAGTACTTC. It specifies CASSLGGARETQYF. The whole variable domain, filled in from reference TRBV5-8 and TRBJ2-5, reads EAGVTQSPTHLIKTRGQQATLRCSPISGHTSVYWYQQALGLGLQFLLWYDEGEERNRGNFPPRFSGRQFPNYSSELNVNALELEDSALYLCASSLGGARETQYFGPGTRLLVL.

This clone was recorded once. The chain employs TRBV30 and TRBJ1-4; D possibly corresponds to TRBD1 (6 bases). V was pared by 1 base and J by 8 bases, with 17 bases between. CDR3 length: 15 amino acids. Germline V gives CDR1 GTSNPN, CDR2 SVGIG (reference sequence). The CDR3 is CAWSGQTGYNEKLFF. The CDR3 nucleotides are TGTGCCTGGAGTGGCCAAACAGGGTACAACGAAAAACTGTTTTTT.